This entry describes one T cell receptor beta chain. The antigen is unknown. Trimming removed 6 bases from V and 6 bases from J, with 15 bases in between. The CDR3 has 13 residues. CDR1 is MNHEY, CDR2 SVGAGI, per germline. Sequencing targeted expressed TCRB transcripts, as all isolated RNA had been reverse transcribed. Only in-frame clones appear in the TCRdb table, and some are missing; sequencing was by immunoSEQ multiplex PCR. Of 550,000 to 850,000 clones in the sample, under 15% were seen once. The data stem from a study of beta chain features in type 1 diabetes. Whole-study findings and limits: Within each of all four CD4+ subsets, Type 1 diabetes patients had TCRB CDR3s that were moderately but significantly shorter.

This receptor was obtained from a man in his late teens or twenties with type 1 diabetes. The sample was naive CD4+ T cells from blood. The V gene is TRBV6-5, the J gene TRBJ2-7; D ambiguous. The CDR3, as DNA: TGTGCCAGCAGCCCCAGGCCCCAGACCGAGCAGTACTTC. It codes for CASSPRPQTEQYF.